This TCR beta chain was documented in a study of coeliac disease. The table came from immunoSEQ multiplex PCR; TCRdb's copy has only in-frame clones and leaves some out. This sample yields 900 to 1,300 clones, of which more than 60% are seen a single time; 20% to 25% belongs to the top ten. The CDR3 contains 13 residues. Germline lookup yields CDR1 LNHNV and CDR2 YYDKDF (reference sequence). The V gene end was trimmed by 3 bases and the J gene end by 3 bases; junction bases not matched to a gene: 2. This TCR derives from a human donor without celiac disease. The sequenced sample consisted of intraepithelial lymphocytes from the gut. The chain recombines TRBV15 with TRBJ2-7, with 7 bases aligning to TRBD1. CDR3 coding DNA: TGTGCCACCAGCAGGGGGACAGACTACGAGCAGTACTTC. Its translation: CATSRGTDYEQYF. The variable domain in full, completed from reference TRBV15 and TRBJ2-7, reads DAMVIQNPRYQVTQFGKPVTLSCSQTLNHNVMYWYQQKSSQAPKLLFHYYDKDFNNEADTPDNFQSRRPNTSFCFLDIRSPGLGDTAMYLCATSRGTDYEQYFGPGTRLTVT.